The 6 T cell receptor beta chains below were found in one sample sequenced in a study of cytomegalovirus exposure and HLA in healthy donors. 13 Jbeta primers and 60 Vbeta primers were used for the PCR. Sequencing used immunoSEQ multiplex PCR; TCRdb keeps in-frame clones, though not all of them. The sample holds roughly 180,000 clones, 70% to 85% seen once. The material sequenced was PBMCs. These receptors were collected from a woman aged 55-75 years in good health and CMV-seropositive.

The count of this clone is one. This rearrangement joins TRBV5-1 to TRBJ1-1, with 10 bases identical to TRBD1. Germline V CDR1 and CDR2: SGHRS, YFSETQ. J lost 4 bases, V lost 6 bases, and 3 bases had no gene match. CDR3 length equals 13 residues. The CDR3 spells CASKDRGGTEAFF. CDR3 DNA sequence: TGCGCCAGCAAGGACAGGGGGGGCACTGAAGCTTTCTTT.

This chain connects TRBV5-1 to TRBJ1-5, with TRBD1 matching over 12 bases. Germline V lookup: CDR1 SGHRS, CDR2 YFSETQ. This CDR3 comprises 15 residues. The junction had 5 bases not matched to a gene; V was cut back by 4 bases and J by 6 bases. This chain's CDR3 is CASSPGQGAGQPQHF. DNA of the CDR3: TGCGCCAGCAGCCCGGGACAGGGGGCTGGTCAGCCCCAGCATTTT.

The gene calls are TRBV4-2 and TRBJ1-2, with D possibly TRBD1 on 5 matching bases. In germline, CDR1 is LGHNA, CDR2 YNFKEQ. The V end was cut by 0 bases, the J end by 4 bases, with 18 bases between. This CDR3 spans 17 amino acids. CDR3 region: CASSQELLPTGLYGYTF. The CDR3 coding sequence is TGTGCCAGCAGCCAAGAGCTCCTTCCAACAGGCCTCTATGGCTACACCTTC.

The rearrangement links TRBV5-1 to TRBJ2-1, with a possible D match to TRBD1 (9 bases). The V gene lost 4 bases and the J gene lost 4 bases, with 18 bases spanning the gap. The CDR3 extends over 16 amino acids. The germline gives CDR1 SGHRS, CDR2 YFSETQ. The CDR3 is CASSPGGGTGYNEQFF. The DNA for the CDR3 is TGCGCCAGCAGCCCGGGAGGGGGGACAGGGTACAATGAGCAGTTCTTC. The whole variable domain, remainder taken from reference TRBV5-1 and TRBJ2-1, is KAGVTQTPRYLIKTRGQQVTLSCSPISGHRSVSWYQQTPGQGLQFLFEYFSETQRNKGNFPGRFSGRQFSNSRSEMNVSTLELGDSALYLCASSPGGGTGYNEQFFGPGTRLTVL.

This clone was counted between two and nine times. The rearrangement joins TRBV6-5 to TRBJ2-5; 10 bases line up with TRBD1. The J call may be incorrect, as the DNA end agrees better with TRBJ2-7. Germline V gene lookup returns CDR1 MNHEY and CDR2 SVGAGI. The CDR3 spans 14 residues. The CDR3 is CASRKGQGTYEQYF. The CDR3 region has the DNA TGTGCCAGCAGGAAGGGACAGGGGACCTACGAGCAGTACTTC.

The rearrangement joins TRBV15 to TRBJ1-1; D is perhaps TRBD1 (5 bases). The V and J ends lost 7 bases and 0 bases respectively, with 12 bases between them. Germline assignment: CDR1 LNHNV and CDR2 YYDKDF (reference sequence). The CDR3 is 14 amino acids. CDR3 in DNA: TGTGCCACCACCCCGGGGGTATTGAACACTGAAGCTTTCTTT. This encodes CATTPGVLNTEAFF.